These T cell receptor beta chains were read from a single sample in a study of human T cells and chemical hapten exposure. Using its own MiXCR run on the RACE reads, TCRdb lists one record per CDR3 protein. This sample carries about 43,000 distinct CDR3 sequences, 3% to 3.5% of them seen once, and the ten largest clones take roughly 6.6%. This material consisted of whole blood, taken in connection with sensitization to the hapten diphenylcyclopropenone (DPC). The source of these receptors is a man between 35 and 55 years old with alopecia areata. Some clones in this sample may be carry-over from other donors' samples. Both conserved end residues are part of each CDR3. A D gene is named only where the DNA matches it firmly. Only part of the rows carry a size: once, few, many, or a class if the clone is expanded.

v_gene	len	d_gene	j_gene	abundance	CDR3nt	CDR3aa
TRBV5-1	14	.	TRBJ1-1	many	TGCGCCAGCAGAGAGACAGGATTCGACACTGAAGCTTTCTTT	CASRETGFDTEAFF
TRBV6-5	14	TRBD1	TRBJ2-1	many	TGTGCCAGCAGTTACTGGGACAGCCCAAATGAGCAGTTCTTC	CASSYWDSPNEQFF
TRBV20-1	14	TRBD2	TRBJ2-7	many	TGCAGTGCTAGTGAGACTAGCGGCTCCTACGAGCAGTACTTC	CSASETSGSYEQYF
TRBV12-3/TRBV12-4	16	TRBD2	TRBJ2-2	many	TGTGCCAGCACCCTGAGCGGGAGGGTGGGCACCGGGGAGCTGTTTTTT	CASTLSGRVGTGELFF
TRBV7-2	14	TRBD1	TRBJ2-7	many	TGTGCCAGCAGTTACAGGGGCCCCCAGTACGAGCAGTACTTC	CASSYRGPQYEQYF
TRBV29-1	13	.	TRBJ2-1	many	TGCAGCGTTGAAGATCTGGCGGGAAATGAGCAGTTCTTC	CSVEDLAGNEQFF
TRBV5-1	12	.	TRBJ2-7	many	TGCGCCAGCCGGGGGTACTCCTACGAGCAGTACTTC	CASRGYSYEQYF
TRBV7-6	16	TRBD2	TRBJ2-1	.	TGTGCCAGCAGCTTAGCTACTAGCGGGACTTTGAATGAGCAGTTCTTC	CASSLATSGTLNEQFF
TRBV7-9	19	.	TRBJ2-6	many	TGTGCCAGCCAGCTTAGAAGTGGGGGCCGGGGCTCTGGGGCCAACGTCCTGACTTTC	CASQLRSGGRGSGANVLTF
TRBV2	14	.	TRBJ1-1	many	TGTGCCAGCAGTGGGGGGACGGGGGACACTGAAGCTTTCTTT	CASSGGTGDTEAFF
TRBV2	13	.	TRBJ2-7	.	TGTGCCAGCAGTGAAGGGCTCCTCTACGAGCAGTACTTC	CASSEGLLYEQYF
TRBV21-1	15	.	TRBJ2-7	.	TGTGCCAGCAGCACTCAGGAGGGGCCCGCCTACGAGCAGTACTTC	CASSTQEGPAYEQYF
TRBV5-5	12	.	TRBJ2-5	many	TGTGCCAGCAGCCAGCCGGTGGAGACCCAGTACTTC	CASSQPVETQYF
TRBV6-6	14	TRBD1	TRBJ1-3	many	TGTGCCACCATGACAGGGAGCTCTGGAAACACCATATATTTT	CATMTGSSGNTIYF
TRBV12-3/TRBV12-4	16	.	TRBJ2-6	many	TGTGCCAGCAGATCAAGCAGTAGTTCTGGGGCCAACGTCCTGACTTTC	CASRSSSSSGANVLTF
TRBV27	15	TRBD1	TRBJ2-7	many	TGTGCCAGCAGTTTAGGACAGGGTGGAGTCTACGAGCAGTACTTC	CASSLGQGGVYEQYF
TRBV6-5	14	TRBD1	TRBJ1-1	many	TGTGCCAGCAGTTACGACAGGGGGAACACTGAAGCTTTCTTT	CASSYDRGNTEAFF
TRBV20-1	17	TRBD2	TRBJ2-3	many	TGCAGTGCCGGGACTAGCGGGAGGAATAGAGGTGCAGATACGCAGTATTTT	CSAGTSGRNRGADTQYF
TRBV18	14	.	TRBJ1-5	many	TGTGCCAGCTCACCACAAAAGGGCAATCAGCCCCAGCATTTT	CASSPQKGNQPQHF
TRBV20-1	12	TRBD2	TRBJ2-1	many	TGCAGGGGACTAGCGGGAAACAATGAGCAGTTCTTC	CRGLAGNNEQFF
TRBV10-3	14	TRBD2	TRBJ2-1	many	TGTGCCTCGGGGGGGCTATCCGGGATTAATGAGCAGTTCTTC	CASGGLSGINEQFF
TRBV25-1	18	TRBD2	TRBJ2-7	.	TGTGCCAGCAGTGAAGGGTTGACTAGCGGTGGTCCCTATTACGAGCAGTACTTC	CASSEGLTSGGPYYEQYF
TRBV7-2	18	.	TRBJ2-3	many	TGTGCCAGCAGCTTAGCTCTTACGGGACTCACTAGCACAGATACGCAGTATTTT	CASSLALTGLTSTDTQYF
TRBV19	14	TRBD2	TRBJ2-4	many	TGTGCCAGTAGTGGAGGACTAGCACAAAACATTCAGTACTTC	CASSGGLAQNIQYF
TRBV24-1	15	TRBD1	TRBJ2-3	many	TGTGCCACCATGGACAGGGGCGGAAGCACAGATACGCAGTATTTT	CATMDRGGSTDTQYF
TRBV7-2	18	.	TRBJ1-3	few	TGTGCCAGCAGCCCTGGAACAGGAGGTTGGTTGTCTGGAAACACCATATATTTT	CASSPGTGGWLSGNTIYF
TRBV27	14	.	TRBJ2-5	.	TGTGCCAGCAGTTTATACCCCAATACGGGGCTCCAGTACTTC	CASSLYPNTGLQYF
TRBV20-1	14	.	TRBJ1-1	.	TGCAGTGCTGGGGATAGGGTTAAGAACACTGAAGCTTTCTTT	CSAGDRVKNTEAFF
TRBV14	13	.	TRBJ1-1	.	TGTGCCAGCAGCCGCGCAGGGCGAGTGCGAGCTTTCTTT	CASSRAGRVRAFF
TRBV27	14	.	TRBJ2-3	many	TGTGCCAGCAGTTTCGGGACGGCCACAGATACGCAGTATTTT	CASSFGTATDTQYF
TRBV7-2	13	TRBD1	TRBJ1-1	many	TGTGCCAGCAGCTTGACAGGGACCACTGAAGCTTTCTTT	CASSLTGTTEAFF
TRBV6-1	16	.	TRBJ1-5	many	TGTGCCAGCAGTGAAGCGTCTAGAGGGGTCGGTCAGCCCCAGCATTTT	CASSEASRGVGQPQHF
TRBV20-1	16	TRBD2	TRBJ2-1	many	TGCAGTGCTAGAGCTAGGAGTAGCGGGGTTTACAATGAGCAGTTCTTC	CSARARSSGVYNEQFF
TRBV7-8	15	.	TRBJ1-1	many	TGTGCCAGCAGCTACAGACAGGTCCTGAACACTGAAGCTTTCTTT	CASSYRQVLNTEAFF
TRBV9	17	.	TRBJ2-3	many	TGTGCCAGCAGCCCTACTACTGGGCGCCAGAGCACAGATACGCAGTATTTT	CASSPTTGRQSTDTQYF
TRBV28	11	.	TRBJ2-4	many	TGTGCCAGCAGGGCAGAGAGTATTCAGTACTTC	CASRAESIQYF
TRBV30	15	.	TRBJ1-6	few	TGTGCCTGGAGCGGACACAGCTCCTATAATTCACCCCTCCACTTT	CAWSGHSSYNSPLHF
TRBV19	15	.	TRBJ1-1	few	TGTGCCAGTAAAGAGGGCAGAAGACCGAACACTGAAGCTTTCTTT	CASKEGRRPNTEAFF
TRBV12-3/TRBV12-4	12	.	TRBJ2-1	many	TGTGCCAGCAGTTCGGACAGCAATGAGCAGTTCTTC	CASSSDSNEQFF
TRBV3-1	13	.	TRBJ2-2	many	TGTGCCAGCAGCCCCTTTGACACCGGGGAGCTGTTTTTT	CASSPFDTGELFF
TRBV5-1	14	.	TRBJ2-1	many	TGCGCCAGCAGAGTTGAAAGCTCCTACAATGAGCAGTTCTTC	CASRVESSYNEQFF
TRBV5-6	14	.	TRBJ2-3	few	TGTGCCAGCAGCTTGTCAGGGGCCCGAGATACGCAGTATTTT	CASSLSGARDTQYF
TRBV12-3/TRBV12-4	13	.	TRBJ2-7	many	TGTGCCAGCAGTTTCAGACCCGGCTACGAGCAGTACTTC	CASSFRPGYEQYF
TRBV7-2	12	.	TRBJ1-1	.	TGTGCCAGCAGCCAAACCCAGTCTGAAGCTTTCTTT	CASSQTQSEAFF
TRBV5-1	16	.	TRBJ2-3	many	TGCGCCAGCAGCCCTGGGGAGTCCCCATTCACAGATACGCAGTATTTT	CASSPGESPFTDTQYF
TRBV10-3	14	TRBD1	TRBJ2-7	.	TGTGCCTCGGGACAGGACCTCGTAACGGTCGAGCAGTACTTC	CASGQDLVTVEQYF
TRBV28	12	TRBD1	TRBJ2-1	many	TGTGCCAGCAGTTGGGACAGCTATGAGCAGTTCTTC	CASSWDSYEQFF
TRBV5-8	12	.	TRBJ1-1	many	TGTGCCAGCAGCTTCCCCCCCGCTGAAGCTTTCTTT	CASSFPPAEAFF
TRBV4-2	16	TRBD1	TRBJ2-1	many	TGTGCCAGCAGCCAAGAAGGGACAGGGGGCTACAATGAGCAGTTCTTC	CASSQEGTGGYNEQFF
TRBV6-2/TRBV6-3	16	.	TRBJ1-5	many	TGTGCCAGCAGTTACGGAGCAGGGTCCGGGGGGCAGCCCCAGCATTTT	CASSYGAGSGGQPQHF
TRBV6-5	16	TRBD2	TRBJ2-2	few	TGTGCCAGCAGTTACTCGTCGGGAGGGCTGTCCGGGGAGCTGTTTTTT	CASSYSSGGLSGELFF